One and the same sample provided the 28 T cell receptor beta chains below, sequenced in a study of control samples from healthy donors and cancer patients (dated by TCRdb to the early 2020s). Libraries were built with the immunoSEQ multiplex PCR assay. The immuneACCESS repertoire file appears here via TCRdb, limited to in-frame rearrangements. These files lack a portion of the clones; in checked studies, under half of the deficit traces to unresolved V genes, and the cause of the others is not known. Recorded for this sample are 35,000 to 45,000 clones; 91% of them occurred a single time. 22% of the sample belongs to the ten largest clones. Input material: PBMCs. The receptors were gathered from a woman in her thirties or forties with head and neck cancer.

The V gene is TRBV5-4, the J gene TRBJ2-7, with unresolved D. This CDR3 is built from 11 residues. V shed 6 bases and J shed 6 bases, with 10 bases lying between them. Germline CDR1 and CDR2: SGHNT and YYREEE (reference sequence). The CDR3 is CASTNSGEQYF. The CDR3 DNA follows: TGTGCCAGCACAAATTCAGGCGAGCAGTACTTC.

The chain uses TRBV7-6 and TRBJ2-3; 10 nucleotides match TRBD2. The CDR3 contains 15 residues. Germline CDR1 reads SGHVS; CDR2 reads FNYEAQ. The V gene end was trimmed by 5 bases and the J gene end by 0 bases; junction bases not matched to a gene: 2. CDR3 region: CASSISGGSTDTQYF. The CDR3 DNA is TGTGCCAGCAGCATTAGCGGGGGGAGCACAGATACGCAGTATTTT.

V usage is TRBV6-5 and J usage is TRBJ1-4; 7 bases map to TRBD1. Germline trimming cut 6 bases from V and 6 bases from J; bases unmatched to any gene: 10. Looked up from germline, CDR1 is MNHEY and CDR2 is SVGAGI. The CDR3 is 15 amino acids. CDR3 DNA sequence: TGTGCCAGCAGGAATCACAGGGGTAGAGATGAAAAACTGTTTTTT. Translation gives CASRNHRGRDEKLFF.

By sample fraction, this clone is medium-sized (0.01 to 0.1%). V is TRBV12-5 and J is TRBJ2-5, with no clear D. This CDR3 region has 13 residues. V gave up 1 base and J gave up 7 bases, with 10 bases separating them. Germline V gives CDR1 LGHNT, CDR2 FRNRAP. The CDR3 DNA is TGTGCTAGTGGTTTGGGGATAGGGTGGACCCAGTACTTC. Its protein product is CASGLGIGWTQYF.

The chain has TRBV4-1 and TRBJ2-3; 7 bases are a match to TRBD1. The V gene's germline CDR1 is MGHRA and CDR2 YSYEKL. Trimming removed 3 bases from V and 0 bases from J; junction bases left unmatched: 3. The CDR3 is 15 residues long. The chain's CDR3 is CASSQDRTSTDTQYF. CDR3 DNA sequence: TGCGCCAGCAGCCAGGACAGGACTAGCACAGATACGCAGTATTTT.

The rearrangement joins TRBV30 to TRBJ1-2; no firm D call. CDR1 is GTSNPN, CDR2 SVGIG, per germline (reference sequence). The V and J ends lost 8 bases and 4 bases respectively, with 17 bases between them. The CDR3 loop spans 13 amino acids. CDR3 residues: CAPRGKIAYGYTF. CDR3 DNA sequence: TGTGCCCCGAGAGGGAAAATAGCCTATGGCTACACCTTC.

This chain joins TRBV5-8 and TRBJ2-1; 9 nucleotides align to TRBD2. The CDR3 length is 16 residues. V was pared by 0 bases and J by 5 bases, with 6 bases of the junction left unmatched. CDR1 is SGHTS, CDR2 YDEGEE, per germline. The CDR3 protein is CASSLGSLAGNNEQFF. The CDR3, as DNA: TGTGCCAGCAGCTTGGGGTCGCTAGCGGGAAACAATGAGCAGTTCTTC.

The rearrangement uses TRBV5-1 and TRBJ2-1; D is undetermined. Trimming removed 5 bases at V and 0 bases at J, with 9 bases between. Per germline, CDR1 SGHRS and CDR2 YFSETQ. The CDR3 length is 14 residues. The CDR3 bases are TGCGCCAGCAGTCTGCCCAGCTCCTACAATGAGCAGTTCTTC. This translates into CASSLPSSYNEQFF.

This clone was picked up a small number of times. The chain recombines TRBV4-1 with TRBJ2-7; 11 bases are shared with TRBD2. The CDR3 runs 15 residues. Germline CDR1 is MGHRA and CDR2 is YSYEKL. The V and J ends lost 4 bases and 3 bases, in that order; junction bases with no gene match: 5. The CDR3 region is CASSLSGGGFYEQYF. CDR3 in DNA: TGCGCCAGCAGCCTTAGCGGGGGGGGATTCTACGAGCAGTACTTC.

The rearrangement links TRBV5-1 to TRBJ2-3; 7 bases align to TRBD2. This CDR3 has 14 amino acids. Germline assignment: CDR1 SGHRS and CDR2 YFSETQ. With V trimmed by 7 bases and J by 1 base, 6 bases remained unmatched. The CDR3 coding sequence is TGCGCCAGCGCCGAGGGGAGGGGCACAGATACGCAGTATTTT. It yields the protein CASAEGRGTDTQYF.

J is TRBJ2-1 and V is TRBV29-1; tentatively, D is TRBD1 (7 bases). The germline V gene has CDR1 SQVTM and CDR2 ANQGSEA. CDR3 length: 16 residues. Deletions cut 3 bases from V and 0 bases from J, with 15 bases between. This CDR3 reads CSVDDPQGGSYNEQFF. The DNA of the CDR3 is TGCAGCGTTGATGACCCCCAGGGGGGCTCCTACAATGAGCAGTTCTTC.

CDR3 amino acids: CASSGGGGGSYEQYF. DNA of the CDR3: TGCGCCAGCAGCGGGGGAGGCGGGGGCTCCTACGAGCAGTACTTC. The chain joins TRBV5-1 to TRBJ2-7, with 7 bases fitting TRBD2. V was clipped by 4 bases and J by 0 bases; unmatched bases: 7. Germline V gene data show CDR1 as SGHRS and CDR2 as YFSETQ. The CDR3 extends over 15 amino acids.

This chain connects TRBV2 to TRBJ1-2; D is undetermined. From germline, CDR1 is SNHLY and CDR2 FYNNEI. The CDR3 is 13 amino acids. V lost 9 bases, J lost 7 bases, and 18 bases lay in between. CDR3 residues: CASAPSDWVGYTF. The CDR3, as DNA: TGTGCCAGTGCGCCGTCGGATTGGGTTGGCTACACCTTC. Drawing the rest from reference TRBV2 and TRBJ1-2, the complete variable domain is EPEVTQTPSHQVTQMGQEVILRCVPISNHLYFYWYRQILGQKVEFLVSFYNNEISEKSEIFDDQFSVERPDGSNFTLKIRSTKLEDSAMYFCASAPSDWVGYTFGSGTRLTVV.

V usage is TRBV4-1 and J usage is TRBJ1-1, with 9 nucleotides matching TRBD1. V lost 3 bases and J lost 10; bases outside the gene matches: 27. Germline V gene lookup returns CDR1 MGHRA and CDR2 YSYEKL. CDR3 length: 20 residues. The CDR3 spells CASSQGPGQGARLLGRGAFF. The CDR3 bases are TGCGCCAGCAGCCAGGGCCCGGGACAGGGTGCTCGGTTACTCGGACGAGGAGCTTTCTTT.

This clone was counted only a few times. The chain uses TRBV5-1 and TRBJ1-1, with 10 bases fitting TRBD1. Trimming removed 4 bases from V and 6 bases from J; junction bases left unmatched: 6. Germline values: CDR1 SGHRS, CDR2 YFSETQ. The CDR3 loop spans 14 amino acids. CDR3 nucleotides: TGCGCCAGCAGCCGTAGGACAGGGGGGTCTGAAGCTTTCTTT. Translated, it gives CASSRRTGGSEAFF.

This chain uses TRBV29-1 with TRBJ2-5; 7 nucleotides match TRBD2. Germline CDR1 is SQVTM and CDR2 is ANQGSEA. V lost 3 bases, J lost 5 bases, and 9 bases stayed unmatched. The CDR3 spans 14 residues. CDR3 sequence reads: CSVEGGLGGETQYF. DNA for the CDR3: TGCAGCGTTGAGGGTGGACTGGGGGGGGAGACCCAGTACTTC. Based on the CDR3 plus reference TRBV29-1 and TRBJ2-5, the full variable domain is SAVISQKPSRDICQRGTSLTIQCQVDSQVTMMFWYRQQPGQSLTLIATANQGSEATYESGFVIDKFPISRPNLTFSTLTVSNMSPEDSSIYLCSVEGGLGGETQYFGPGTRLLVL.

This chain joins TRBV6-5 and TRBJ1-1; 8 nucleotides agree with TRBD1. The trim removed 4 bases at V and 4 bases at J, leaving 2 bases unmatched. Germline lookup yields CDR1 MNHEY and CDR2 SVGAGI. The CDR3 is 13 residues long. The CDR3 DNA reads TGTGCCAGCAGTTCGACAGGGGTCACTGAAGCTTTCTTT. The encoded protein is CASSSTGVTEAFF.

This clone counts as medium-sized. The chain carries TRBV30 and TRBJ1-2; D call uncertain. The germline gives CDR1 GTSNPN, CDR2 SVGIG (reference sequence). The CDR3 totals 11 residues. Trimming took off 1 base at V and 7 bases at J, with 7 bases between the two ends. The CDR3 loop reads CAWSATGGYTF. Here the CDR3 DNA reads TGTGCCTGGAGTGCAACTGGTGGCTACACCTTC. The variable domain in full, completed from reference TRBV30 and TRBJ1-2, reads SQTIHQWPATLVQPVGSPLSLECTVEGTSNPNLYWYRQAAGRGLQLLFYSVGIGQISSEVPQNLSASRPQDRQFILSSKKLLLSDSGFYLCAWSATGGYTFGSGTRLTVV.

V usage is TRBV5-6 and J usage is TRBJ1-6; no clear D. Trimming left V 0 bases short and J 6 bases short, with 7 bases between. The CDR3 is 14 amino acids. CDR1 is SGHDT and CDR2 is YYEEEE in the germline V gene. The CDR3 DNA sequence: TGTGCCAGCAGCTTGGGACGGATTAATTCACCCCTCCACTTT. Protein: CASSLGRINSPLHF. Filled out from reference TRBV5-6 and TRBJ1-6, the complete variable domain reads DAGVTQSPTHLIKTRGQQVTLRCSPKSGHDTVSWYQQALGQGPQFIFQYYEEEERQRGNFPDRFSGHQFPNYSSELNVNALLLGDSALYLCASSLGRINSPLHFGNGTRLTVT.

The J gene is TRBJ1-6, the V gene TRBV6-5; D call uncertain. Germline V gives CDR1 MNHEY, CDR2 SVGAGI. The CDR3 covers 15 residues. Trimming took 0 bases from V and 14 from J, leaving 17 bases between them. The CDR3: CASSYSGSFDVTLHF. In DNA, the CDR3 is TGTGCCAGCAGTTACTCGGGGTCTTTTGATGTAACCCTCCACTTT.

J is TRBJ2-5 and V is TRBV4-2; tentatively, D is TRBD1 or TRBD2 (5 bases each). Trimming took 4 bases from V and 6 from J, leaving 18 bases between them. CDR1 is LGHNA and CDR2 is YNFKEQ in the germline V gene. The CDR3 totals 15 residues. CDR3 sequence: CASSRDGASSKTQYF. Written as DNA, the CDR3 is TGTGCCAGCAGCCGGGACGGGGCTAGCTCGAAGACCCAGTACTTC.

The chain employs TRBV19 and TRBJ2-7; 8 bases map to TRBD2. The trim removed 5 bases at V and 2 bases at J, leaving 5 bases unmatched. CDR1 and CDR2 from the germline V gene are LNHDA and SQIVND (reference sequence). The CDR3 has 14 residues. As DNA, the CDR3 is TGTGCCAGTAGTGGGATAGCGGGACCCTACGAGCAGTACTTC. This encodes CASSGIAGPYEQYF.

The V gene is TRBV10-1, the J gene TRBJ2-1; TRBD2 agrees at 12 bases. With V trimmed by 4 bases and J by 4 bases, 5 bases remained unmatched. Germline V CDR1 and CDR2: WNHNN, SYGVQD (reference sequence). The CDR3 covers 16 residues. As DNA, the CDR3 is TGCGCCAGCAGTGGGATGACTAGCGGGAGATACAATGAGCAGTTCTTC. Translation gives CASSGMTSGRYNEQFF.

V usage is TRBV11-2 and J usage is TRBJ2-5, with D unresolved. Trimming cost V 4 bases and J 6 bases, with 21 bases left between them. The germline gives CDR1 SGHAT, CDR2 FQNNGV. The CDR3 spans 16 residues. The CDR3 region has the DNA TGTGCCAGCAGCTCATACAGAGGACCGAAGTCAAAGACCCAGTACTTC. Residues: CASSSYRGPKSKTQYF.

The J gene is TRBJ2-6, the V gene TRBV19; D is uncertain. Between the trimmed V and J ends, which lost 6 bases and 2 bases, there was a span of 17 bases. Germline V gene data show CDR1 as LNHDA and CDR2 as SQIVND (reference sequence). The CDR3 has 17 residues. The CDR3 loop reads CASRKRKRDAGANVLTF. The CDR3 DNA is TGTGCCAGTAGGAAGAGAAAACGAGATGCTGGGGCCAACGTCCTGACTTTC.

This clone is a singleton in its sample. The chain combines TRBV11-2 with TRBJ2-7, with TRBD2 matching over 15 bases. CDR1 and CDR2 from the germline V gene are SGHAT and FQNNGV. This CDR3 is 15 amino acids long. The V gene end was trimmed by 6 bases and the J gene end by 2 bases; junction bases not matched to a gene: 2. The CDR3 here is CASSRTSGGAYEQYF. CDR3 DNA: TGTGCCAGCAGTCGGACTAGCGGGGGGGCCTACGAGCAGTACTTC.

The chain employs TRBV5-4 and TRBJ2-2, with 10 bases aligning to TRBD2. Trimming removed 0 bases from V and 6 bases from J; junction bases left unmatched: 5. The CDR3 sequence is 16 residues long. The germline gives CDR1 SGHNT, CDR2 YYREEE (reference sequence). CDR3 coding DNA: TGTGCCAGCAGCTTGGACCGACTAGCGGGTGCCGGGGAGCTGTTTTTT. Its translation is CASSLDRLAGAGELFF.

The chain recombines TRBV9 with TRBJ2-3, with 8 bases matching TRBD2. Trimming cost V 0 bases and J 2 bases; bases outside gene matches: 8. CDR3 length: 17 amino acids. CDR1 and CDR2 from the germline V gene are SGDLS and YYNGEE. The DNA for the CDR3 is TGTGCCAGCAGCGTAGATGGGACTAGGGGACTCACAGATACGCAGTATTTT. This codes for CASSVDGTRGLTDTQYF.